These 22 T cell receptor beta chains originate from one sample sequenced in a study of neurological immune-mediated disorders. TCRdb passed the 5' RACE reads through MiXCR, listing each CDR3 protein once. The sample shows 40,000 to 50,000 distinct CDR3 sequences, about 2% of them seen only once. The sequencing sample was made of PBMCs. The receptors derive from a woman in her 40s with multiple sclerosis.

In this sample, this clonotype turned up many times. The CDR3 sequence: CSARPGGGRETQYF. In DNA form, the CDR3 reads TGCAGTGCTAGACCAGGTGGGGGGAGAGAAACGCAGTATTTT. The chain combines TRBV20-1 with TRBJ2-3; TRBD2 is a possible D gene (6 bases). V gave up 2 bases and J gave up 9 bases, with 18 bases separating them. The CDR3 consists of 14 residues. The germline V gene has CDR1 DFQATT and CDR2 SNEGSKA (reference sequence).

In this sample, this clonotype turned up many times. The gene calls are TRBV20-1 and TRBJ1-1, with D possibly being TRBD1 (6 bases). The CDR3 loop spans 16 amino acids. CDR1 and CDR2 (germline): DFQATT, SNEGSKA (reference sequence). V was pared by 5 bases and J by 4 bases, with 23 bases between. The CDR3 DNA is TGCAGTGCTCAAAACCTGTGGCAGGGGAGCGGCACTGAAGCTTTCTTT. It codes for CSAQNLWQGSGTEAFF.

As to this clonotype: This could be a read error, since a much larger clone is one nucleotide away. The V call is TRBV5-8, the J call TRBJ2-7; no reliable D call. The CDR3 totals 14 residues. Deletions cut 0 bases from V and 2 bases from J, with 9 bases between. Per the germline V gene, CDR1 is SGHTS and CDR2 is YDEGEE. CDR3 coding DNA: TGTGCCAGCAGCTTGGGAAAGACAACCTACGAGCAGTACTTC. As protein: CASSLGKTTYEQYF.

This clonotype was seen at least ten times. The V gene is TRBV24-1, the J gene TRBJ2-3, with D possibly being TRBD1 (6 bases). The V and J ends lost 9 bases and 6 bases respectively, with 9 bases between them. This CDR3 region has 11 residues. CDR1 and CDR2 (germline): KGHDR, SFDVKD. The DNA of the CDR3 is TGTGCCACCGCCAGGGGCGATACGCAGTATTTT. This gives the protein CATARGDTQYF.

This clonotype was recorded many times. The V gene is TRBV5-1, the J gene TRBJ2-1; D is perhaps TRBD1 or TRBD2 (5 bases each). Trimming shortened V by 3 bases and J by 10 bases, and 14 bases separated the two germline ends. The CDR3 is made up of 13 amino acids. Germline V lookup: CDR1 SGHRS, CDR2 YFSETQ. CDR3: CASSSGPQAEQFF. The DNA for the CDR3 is TGCGCCAGCAGCTCGGGACCCCAGGCGGAGCAGTTCTTC.

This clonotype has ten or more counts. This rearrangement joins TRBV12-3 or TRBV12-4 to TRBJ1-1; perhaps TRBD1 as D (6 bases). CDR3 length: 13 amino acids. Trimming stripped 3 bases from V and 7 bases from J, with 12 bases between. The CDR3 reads CASSFAGAGEAFF. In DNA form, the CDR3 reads TGTGCCAGCAGTTTTGCAGGGGCAGGTGAAGCTTTCTTT.

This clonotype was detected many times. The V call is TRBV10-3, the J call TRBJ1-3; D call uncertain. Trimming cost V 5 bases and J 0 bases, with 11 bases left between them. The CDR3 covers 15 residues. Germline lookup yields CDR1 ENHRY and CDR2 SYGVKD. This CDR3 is CAISPDRSSGNTIYF. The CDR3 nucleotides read TGTGCCATCAGTCCAGACCGGAGCTCTGGAAACACCATATATTTT.

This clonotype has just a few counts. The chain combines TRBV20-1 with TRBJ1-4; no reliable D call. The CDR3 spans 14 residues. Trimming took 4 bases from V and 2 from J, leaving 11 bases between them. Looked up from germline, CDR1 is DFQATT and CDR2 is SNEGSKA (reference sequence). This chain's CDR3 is CSATVPLTNEKLFF. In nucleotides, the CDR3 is TGCAGTGCTACAGTCCCACTGACTAATGAAAAACTGTTTTTT.

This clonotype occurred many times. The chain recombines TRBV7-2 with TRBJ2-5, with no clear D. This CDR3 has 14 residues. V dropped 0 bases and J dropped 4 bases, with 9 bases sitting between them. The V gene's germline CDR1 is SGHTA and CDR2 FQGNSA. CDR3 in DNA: TGTGCCAGCAGCTTAGCTGCCGCGGTAGAGACCCAGTACTTC. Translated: CASSLAAAVETQYF.

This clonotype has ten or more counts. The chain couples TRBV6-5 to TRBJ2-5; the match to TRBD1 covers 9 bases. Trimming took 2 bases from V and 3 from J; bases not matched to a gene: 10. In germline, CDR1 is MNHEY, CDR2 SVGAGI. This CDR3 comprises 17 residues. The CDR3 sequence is CASSYGYRQGDKETQYF. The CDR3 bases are TGTGCCAGCAGTTACGGATATCGACAGGGGGACAAAGAGACCCAGTACTTC.

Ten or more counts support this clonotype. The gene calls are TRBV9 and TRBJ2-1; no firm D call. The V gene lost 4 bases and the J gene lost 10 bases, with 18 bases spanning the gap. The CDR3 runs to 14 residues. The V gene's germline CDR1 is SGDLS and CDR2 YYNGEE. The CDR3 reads CASSLSLAPREQFF. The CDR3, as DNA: TGTGCCAGCAGCCTGAGTTTAGCCCCACGCGAGCAGTTCTTC.

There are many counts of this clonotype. CDR3 in amino acids: CASSQDRGPTRTDTQYF. CDR3 DNA sequence: TGCGCCAGCAGCCAAGATAGGGGGCCGACACGCACAGATACGCAGTATTTT. The chain carries TRBV4-1 and TRBJ2-3; 7 positions agree with TRBD1. This CDR3 comprises 17 residues. Trimming removed 0 bases from V and 1 base from J; junction bases left unmatched: 7. The germline V gene has CDR1 MGHRA and CDR2 YSYEKL.

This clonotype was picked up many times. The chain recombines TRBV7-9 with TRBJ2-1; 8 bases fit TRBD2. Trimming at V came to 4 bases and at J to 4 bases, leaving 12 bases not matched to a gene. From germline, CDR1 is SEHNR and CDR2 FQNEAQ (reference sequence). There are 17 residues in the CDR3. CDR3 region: CASSSPLSGGRYNEQFF. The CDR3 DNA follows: TGTGCCAGCAGCTCACCCTTGAGCGGGGGCCGATACAATGAGCAGTTCTTC.

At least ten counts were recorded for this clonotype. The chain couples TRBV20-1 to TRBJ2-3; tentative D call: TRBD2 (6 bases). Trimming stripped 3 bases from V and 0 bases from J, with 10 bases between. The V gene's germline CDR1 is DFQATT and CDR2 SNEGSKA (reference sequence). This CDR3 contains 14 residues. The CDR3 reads CSASGRGSTDTQYF. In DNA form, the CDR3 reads TGCAGTGCTAGCGGGCGGGGCAGCACAGATACGCAGTATTTT.

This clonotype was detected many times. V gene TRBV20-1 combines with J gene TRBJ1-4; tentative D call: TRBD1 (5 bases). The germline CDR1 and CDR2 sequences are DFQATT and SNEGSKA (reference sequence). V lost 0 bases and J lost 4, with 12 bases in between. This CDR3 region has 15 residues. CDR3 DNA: TGCAGTGCTAGAGAGGGGGTCAGCCATAATGAAAAACTGTTTTTT. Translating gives CSAREGVSHNEKLFF.

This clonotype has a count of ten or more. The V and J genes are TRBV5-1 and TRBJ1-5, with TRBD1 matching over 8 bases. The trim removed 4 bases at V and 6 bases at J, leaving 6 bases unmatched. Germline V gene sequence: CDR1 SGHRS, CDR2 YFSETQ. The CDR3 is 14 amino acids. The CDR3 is CASSDRQGSQPQHF. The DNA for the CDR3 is TGCGCCAGCAGCGATAGACAGGGGAGTCAGCCCCAGCATTTT. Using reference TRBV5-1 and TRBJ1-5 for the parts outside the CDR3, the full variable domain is KAGVTQTPRYLIKTRGQQVTLSCSPISGHRSVSWYQQTPGQGLQFLFEYFSETQRNKGNFPGRFSGRQFSNSRSEMNVSTLELGDSALYLCASSDRQGSQPQHFGDGTRLSIL.

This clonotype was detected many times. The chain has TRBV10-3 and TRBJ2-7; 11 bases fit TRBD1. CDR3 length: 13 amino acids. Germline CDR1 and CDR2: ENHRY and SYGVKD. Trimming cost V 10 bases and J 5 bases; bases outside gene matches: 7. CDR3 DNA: TGTGCCACCACCCCGGGACAGGGGGACGAGCAGTACTTC. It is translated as CATTPGQGDEQYF.

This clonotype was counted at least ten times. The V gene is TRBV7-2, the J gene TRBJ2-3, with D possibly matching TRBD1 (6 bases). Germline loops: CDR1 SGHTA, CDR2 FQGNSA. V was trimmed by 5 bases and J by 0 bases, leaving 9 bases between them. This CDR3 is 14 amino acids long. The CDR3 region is CASSPTGSTDTQYF. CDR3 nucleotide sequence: TGTGCCAGCAGCCCGACAGGTAGCACAGATACGCAGTATTTT.

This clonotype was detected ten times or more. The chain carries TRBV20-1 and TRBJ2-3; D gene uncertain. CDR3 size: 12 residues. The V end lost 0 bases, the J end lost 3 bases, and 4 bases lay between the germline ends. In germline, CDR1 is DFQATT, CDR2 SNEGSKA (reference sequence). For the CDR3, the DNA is TGCAGTGCTAGAGAGGGAACAGATACGCAGTATTTT. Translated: CSAREGTDTQYF.

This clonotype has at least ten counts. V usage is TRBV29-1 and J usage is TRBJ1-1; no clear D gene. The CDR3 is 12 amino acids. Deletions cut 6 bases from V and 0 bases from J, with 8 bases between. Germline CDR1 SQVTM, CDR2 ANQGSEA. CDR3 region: CSVGTVNTEAFF. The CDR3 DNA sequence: TGCAGCGTAGGTACGGTGAACACTGAAGCTTTCTTT. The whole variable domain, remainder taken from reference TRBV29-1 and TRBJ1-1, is SAVISQKPSRDICQRGTSLTIQCQVDSQVTMMFWYRQQPGQSLTLIATANQGSEATYESGFVIDKFPISRPNLTFSTLTVSNMSPEDSSIYLCSVGTVNTEAFFGQGTRLTVV.

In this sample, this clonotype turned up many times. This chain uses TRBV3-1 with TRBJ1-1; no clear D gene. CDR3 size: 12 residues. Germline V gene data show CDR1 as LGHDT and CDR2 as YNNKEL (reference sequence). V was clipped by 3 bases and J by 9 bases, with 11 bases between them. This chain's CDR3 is CASSQSSGQAFF. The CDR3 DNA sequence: TGTGCCAGCAGCCAGTCCTCAGGACAAGCTTTCTTT.

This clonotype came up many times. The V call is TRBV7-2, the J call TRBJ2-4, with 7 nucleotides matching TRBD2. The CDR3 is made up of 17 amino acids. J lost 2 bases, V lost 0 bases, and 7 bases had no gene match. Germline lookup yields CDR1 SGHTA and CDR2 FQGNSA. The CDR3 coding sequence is TGTGCCAGCAGCTTAGCGAACCGGGAGGTTTCCAAAAACATTCAGTACTTC. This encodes CASSLANREVSKNIQYF.